The 25 T cell receptor beta chains listed next were all sequenced from one sample in a study of blood T cell repertoires in COVID-19. The protocol was immunoSEQ multiplex PCR, while the TCRdb copy is restricted to in-frame clones and leaves out a portion. In the table there are about 220,000 clones, roughly 90% of which are singletons. Sequencing was carried out using peripheral blood. The source of these receptors is a middle-aged man with active or convalescent COVID-19.

The chain joins TRBV19 to TRBJ2-1, with D unresolved. CDR1 LNHDA and CDR2 SQIVND come from the germline V gene (reference sequence). The CDR3 spans 13 residues. V was clipped by 3 bases and J by 6 bases, with 9 bases between them. This chain's CDR3 is CASSIEFSNEQFF. DNA of the CDR3: TGTGCCAGTAGTATCGAGTTTTCCAATGAGCAGTTCTTC.

The chain is built from TRBV5-8 and TRBJ1-5; D gene ambiguous. CDR3 size: 13 residues. Trimming removed 4 bases from V and 12 bases from J, with 17 bases in between. Germline assignment: CDR1 SGHTS and CDR2 YDEGEE. The chain's CDR3 is CASSLNPTVYQHF. CDR3 nucleotide sequence: TGTGCCAGCAGCCTCAACCCTACGGTCTACCAGCATTTT. The entire variable domain, with the rest obtained from reference TRBV5-8 and TRBJ1-5, is as follows: EAGVTQSPTHLIKTRGQQATLRCSPISGHTSVYWYQQALGLGLQFLLWYDEGEERNRGNFPPRFSGRQFPNYSSELNVNALELEDSALYLCASSLNPTVYQHFGDGTRLSIL.

The rearrangement uses TRBV20-1 and TRBJ2-7; D is unresolved. Germline CDR1 is DFQATT and CDR2 is SNEGSKA (reference sequence). This CDR3 region has 10 residues. V was trimmed by 3 bases and J by 5 bases, leaving 5 bases between them. The CDR3 region has the DNA TGCAGTGCTAGTCTTAACGAGCAGTACTTC. This encodes CSASLNEQYF.

The rearrangement links TRBV27 to TRBJ1-5; no firm D call. The CDR3 totals 13 residues. Germline lookup yields CDR1 MNHEY and CDR2 SMNVEV (reference sequence). V lost 4 bases to trimming and J lost 3 bases, with 7 bases between them. The CDR3 loop is CASSYRFNQPQHF. The CDR3 nucleotides read TGTGCCAGCAGTTACAGATTCAATCAGCCCCAGCATTTT.

This chain links TRBV7-3 with TRBJ2-7; the match to TRBD1 covers 9 bases. This CDR3 is built from 15 residues. Looked up from germline, CDR1 is SGHTA and CDR2 is FQGTGA. The V gene end was trimmed by 5 bases and the J gene end by 1 base; junction bases not matched to a gene: 6. For the CDR3, the DNA is TGTGCCAGCAGCCCCGGACAGGGGCTATCCTACGAGCAGTACTTC. This gives the protein CASSPGQGLSYEQYF.

The rearrangement uses TRBV6-5 and TRBJ2-7; weak D call: TRBD1 (7 bases). V lost 8 bases and J lost 3, with 20 bases in between. The CDR3 runs 15 residues. CDR1 and CDR2 from the germline V gene are MNHEY and SVGAGI. CDR3 sequence reads: CASAPGGAGGYEQYF. The DNA of the CDR3 is TGTGCCAGCGCCCCAGGGGGAGCGGGTGGCTACGAGCAGTACTTC.

The CDR3 loop reads CSVVRGTYNEQFF. As DNA, the CDR3 is TGCAGCGTTGTCAGGGGGACCTACAATGAGCAGTTCTTC. This chain joins TRBV29-1 and TRBJ2-1, with 7 bases identical to TRBD1. The CDR3 loop spans 13 amino acids. Trimming cost V 4 bases and J 2 bases; bases outside gene matches: 2. Germline V gene data show CDR1 as SQVTM and CDR2 as ANQGSEA.

The chain combines TRBV18 with TRBJ2-1; D perhaps matches TRBD1 (5 bases). The CDR3 extends over 17 amino acids. Germline-derived CDR1 and CDR2 are KGHSH and LQKENI. Trimming removed 1 base at V and 6 bases at J, with 19 bases between. The CDR3 DNA is TGTGCCAGCTCACCACTTGGCTGGACAAAGAGTGGCAATGAGCAGTTCTTC. Translation gives CASSPLGWTKSGNEQFF.

The J gene is TRBJ2-1, the V gene TRBV25-1, with a possible D match to TRBD2 (6 bases). Germline V gives CDR1 MGHDK, CDR2 SYGVNS. The CDR3 length is 16 residues. V lost 5 bases to trimming and J lost 3 bases, with 17 bases between them. CDR3 DNA: TGTGCCAGCAGTACGGATAGCGGACTTTTCTACAATGAGCAGTTCTTC. Protein: CASSTDSGLFYNEQFF.

The chain carries TRBV5-1 and TRBJ1-1, with TRBD1 as a possible D gene (5 bases). The ends were cut back, 3 bases at V and 4 bases at J, with 16 bases in the middle. CDR3 length equals 15 residues. Germline V lookup: CDR1 SGHRS, CDR2 YFSETQ. The CDR3, as DNA: TGCGCCAGCAGCTCCACCTACGGAGGGACCACTGAAGCTTTCTTT. This translates into CASSSTYGGTTEAFF.

The CDR3 here is CASSIEGQPQPQHF. CDR3 DNA: TGTGCCAGTAGTATAGAGGGACAGCCTCAGCCCCAGCATTTT. The chain has TRBV19 and TRBJ1-5; 7 bases map to TRBD1. Germline V gene sequence: CDR1 LNHDA, CDR2 SQIVND (reference sequence). J was trimmed by 6 bases and V by 0 bases; bases with no gene match: 2. CDR3 length: 14 amino acids.

V is TRBV19 and J is TRBJ1-5, with TRBD1 matching 10 bases. V lost 1 base and J lost 2; bases outside the gene matches: 5. The CDR3 covers 17 residues. The V gene's germline CDR1 is LNHDA and CDR2 SQIVND (reference sequence). The CDR3 nucleotides are TGTGCCAGTAGTATAGGACAGGGGGCGCGTGGCAATCAGCCCCAGCATTTT. Translated, it gives CASSIGQGARGNQPQHF.

V usage is TRBV7-9 and J usage is TRBJ1-3; weak D call: TRBD1 (5 bases). The germline CDR1 and CDR2 sequences are SEHNR and FQNEAQ (reference sequence). V lost 1 base and J lost 0, with 10 bases in between. CDR3 length equals 16 residues. The CDR3 region is CASSLGQPNSGNTIYF. The CDR3 DNA reads as TGTGCCAGCAGCTTAGGACAGCCCAACTCTGGAAACACCATATATTTT.

The rearrangement joins TRBV28 to TRBJ1-1; D call uncertain. CDR3 size: 13 residues. Germline V gene data show CDR1 as MDHEN and CDR2 as SYDVKM. The germline V and J ends were trimmed by 2 bases and 1 base, with 5 bases remaining between them. The CDR3 nucleotides are TGTGCCAGCAGTTTAGTCAGGAACACTGAAGCTTTCTTT. It codes for CASSLVRNTEAFF.

This clone was counted a few times. The chain couples TRBV5-1 to TRBJ2-1; possibly TRBD2 for D (6 bases). The length of the CDR3 is 16 residues. Trimming took off 3 bases at V and 4 bases at J, with 17 bases between the two ends. From germline, CDR1 is SGHRS and CDR2 YFSETQ. CDR3: CASSSLAAQPYNEQFF. The CDR3 nucleotides are TGCGCCAGCAGCTCATTAGCGGCCCAGCCTTACAATGAGCAGTTCTTC.

This chain connects TRBV9 to TRBJ2-7, with 12 positions matching TRBD2. Trimming at V came to 4 bases and at J to 4 bases, leaving 3 bases not matched to a gene. Germline lookup yields CDR1 SGDLS and CDR2 YYNGEE. The CDR3 consists of 14 residues. CDR3 protein: CASSYGLAGYEQYF. CDR3 in DNA: TGTGCCAGCAGCTATGGACTAGCGGGATACGAGCAGTACTTC.

The rearrangement uses TRBV5-6 and TRBJ2-6, with TRBD1 as a possible D gene (6 bases). The germline gives CDR1 SGHDT, CDR2 YYEEEE. V gave up 4 bases and J gave up 2 bases, with 10 bases separating them. This CDR3 spans 15 amino acids. CDR3 region: CASSAYRAGANVLTF. CDR3 bases: TGTGCCAGCAGCGCCTACAGGGCTGGGGCCAACGTCCTGACTTTC. Supplemented by reference TRBV5-6 and TRBJ2-6, the full variable domain reads DAGVTQSPTHLIKTRGQQVTLRCSPKSGHDTVSWYQQALGQGPQFIFQYYEEEERQRGNFPDRFSGHQFPNYSSELNVNALLLGDSALYLCASSAYRAGANVLTFGAGSRLTVL.

The chain recombines TRBV28 with TRBJ2-1; TRBD1 matches at 11 bases. The CDR3 sequence is 16 residues long. The J segment lost 6 bases and the V segment lost 5 bases, leaving 9 bases of the junction unmatched. Germline V CDR1 and CDR2: MDHEN, SYDVKM. This CDR3 reads CASSHLGQGAFNEQFF. In nucleotides, the CDR3 is TGTGCCAGCAGTCACCTTGGACAGGGGGCATTCAATGAGCAGTTCTTC.

CDR3 nucleotides: TGTGCCAGCAGCCCCGGGACAGGGTACTCTGGAAACACCATATATTTT. Encoded protein: CASSPGTGYSGNTIYF. The chain employs TRBV28 and TRBJ1-3; 9 bases agree with TRBD1. This CDR3 region has 16 residues. The germline V gene encodes CDR1 MDHEN and CDR2 SYDVKM. V lost 6 bases and J lost 0; bases outside the gene matches: 6.

The chain links TRBV5-1 to TRBJ2-2; 8 nucleotides agree with TRBD2. The ends lost 0 bases at V and 6 bases at J; junction bases unmatched: 16. CDR1 is SGHRS, CDR2 YFSETQ, per germline. The CDR3 runs to 19 residues. For the CDR3, the DNA is TGCGCCAGCAGCTTGGAGCGGGGGCCGCCGGGGGCCCCGGCCGGGGAGCTGTTTTTT. Translated, it gives CASSLERGPPGAPAGELFF.

The chain couples TRBV3-1 (or the pseudogene TRBV3-2) to TRBJ2-1; D may be TRBD1 (5 bases). There are 17 residues in the CDR3. The V end was cut by 0 bases, the J end by 5 bases, with 17 bases between. CDR1 is LGHDT and CDR2 is YNNKEL in the germline V gene (reference sequence). CDR3 DNA: TGTGCCAGCAGCCAAGATCGGGCTAAGGGGCTCAACAATGAGCAGTTCTTC. Its translation is CASSQDRAKGLNNEQFF.

The chain combines TRBV3-1 (or the pseudogene TRBV3-2) with TRBJ1-6; TRBD1 matches 8 bases. Germline V lookup: CDR1 LGHDT, CDR2 YNNKEL (reference sequence). This CDR3 is built from 18 residues. Unmatched junction bases numbered 15, after V lost 4 bases and J lost 7 bases. The CDR3: CASSPRDIRQGRNSPLHF. The CDR3 DNA sequence: TGTGCCAGCAGCCCTCGCGATATTCGACAGGGGCGAAATTCACCCCTCCACTTT.

The chain is built from TRBV5-5 and TRBJ1-1; a possible D gene is TRBD1 (6 bases). CDR1 and CDR2 from the germline V gene are SGHKS and YYEKEE (reference sequence). This CDR3 is 15 amino acids long. V was trimmed by 2 bases and J by 0 bases, leaving 11 bases between them. DNA for the CDR3: TGTGCCAGCAGCTTTTCAACAGGGATGAACACTGAAGCTTTCTTT. Translation gives CASSFSTGMNTEAFF. Supplemented by reference TRBV5-5 and TRBJ1-1, the full variable domain reads DAGVTQSPTHLIKTRGQQVTLRCSPISGHKSVSWYQQVLGQGPQFIFQYYEKEERGRGNFPDRFSARQFPNYSSELNVNALLLGDSALYLCASSFSTGMNTEAFFGQGTRLTVV.

This clone has only one observation. The CDR3 nucleotides read TGCAGCGTTGCGAGGGTTACTGAAGCTTTCTTT. Translation gives CSVARVTEAFF. This chain joins TRBV29-1 and TRBJ1-1; D unresolved. This CDR3 region has 11 residues. From germline, CDR1 is SQVTM and CDR2 ANQGSEA. With 4 bases removed from V and 5 bases from J, the gap between germline ends came to 8 bases.

CDR3 bases: TGCGCCAGCAGCTTGACCACCGACAGGAACAATGAGCAGTTCTTC. This codes for CASSLTTDRNNEQFF. The chain carries TRBV5-1 and TRBJ2-1; D possibly corresponds to TRBD1 (6 bases). V shed 1 base and J shed 5 bases, with 13 bases lying between them. The germline gives CDR1 SGHRS, CDR2 YFSETQ. The CDR3 has 15 amino acids.